This T cell receptor (beta chain) came from a study of Ad26.COV2.S vaccination and SARS-CoV-2 variants. As for the study in general: Recipients of Ad26.COV2.S got it intramuscularly, once or twice 56 days apart.

The treatment was: 19 received Ad26.COV2.S at low or high dose, single or two shots; five or six received placebo; per-sample allocation not given. Sampling was done on day 63 after the first vaccine or placebo injection. Donation was by an adult aged 18-55 years who was in Boston. The CDR3 spans 13 residues. The V end lost 4 bases, the J end lost 5 bases, and 12 bases lay between the germline ends. Per germline, CDR1 SGHRS and CDR2 YFSETQ. This table comes from immunoSEQ multiplex PCR, and its TCRdb copy is limited to in-frame clones, with some not included. The repertoire holds 290,000 or so clones, with about 89% as singletons. Worth noting for this clone: This CDR3 is also generated by other DNA sequences in the sample.

The TCR sequence derives from a person between 18 and 60 years old who received the Ad26.COV2.S COVID-19 vaccine or a placebo. The material was peripheral blood, obtained in a trial of Ad26.COV2.S vaccine versus placebo. The chain recombines TRBV5-1 with TRBJ2-5, with D maybe TRBD2 (5 bases). CDR3 bases: TGCGCCAGCAGCACCGGAGGCCAGGAGACCCAGTACTTC. Its protein is CASSTGGQETQYF.